The next 26 T cell receptor beta chains were all read from a single sample in a study of response to subunit inactivated influenza vaccine. MiXCR, applied by TCRdb to the RT-PCR reads, yields one record per CDR3 protein. The sample includes about 830,000 distinct CDR3 sequences, approximately 18% seen only once; the top ten take about 11%. Sequencing used PBMCs from blood, obtained more than 4 days after vaccination. These TCRs come from a man between 50 and 59 years old who received an inactivated influenza vaccine.

This chain links TRBV18 with TRBJ2-1; TRBD2 matches 8 bases. The germline gives CDR1 KGHSH, CDR2 LQKENI. The CDR3 contains 16 residues. Trimming took 6 bases from V and 1 from J; bases not matched to a gene: 8. The CDR3 is CASSPRGGRSYNEQFF. CDR3 bases: TGTGCCAGCTCCCCAAGGGGCGGGAGGTCCTACAATGAGCAGTTCTTC.

This chain connects TRBV7-2 to TRBJ2-1; TRBD1 is a possible D gene (6 bases). Trimming cost V 5 bases and J 0 bases, with 11 bases left between them. CDR1 and CDR2 from the germline V gene are SGHTA and FQGNSA. The length of the CDR3 is 15 residues. Here the CDR3 DNA reads TGTGCCAGCAGCACACGGGACATCTCCTACAATGAGCAGTTCTTC. Amino acid sequence: CASSTRDISYNEQFF.

The genes are TRBV4-2 and TRBJ2-1; 7 bases map to TRBD2. Germline V gene data show CDR1 as LGHNA and CDR2 as YNFKEQ. The V gene end was trimmed by 4 bases and the J gene end by 9 bases; junction bases not matched to a gene: 15. This CDR3 has 16 residues. The CDR3: CASSRDVASGGGEQFF. The DNA of the CDR3 is TGTGCCAGCAGCCGCGATGTCGCTAGCGGAGGCGGTGAGCAGTTCTTC.

This clonotype was counted a few times. This sequence joins TRBV9 and TRBJ1-2, with 9 bases that match TRBD1. This CDR3 is built from 14 residues. V gave up 6 bases and J gave up 4 bases; unmatched junction bases: 7. CDR1 and CDR2 from the germline V gene are SGDLS and YYNGEE. The CDR3 spells CASTSGTGIYGYTF. The CDR3 DNA follows: TGTGCCAGCACCTCCGGGACAGGGATCTATGGCTACACCTTC.

The chain recombines TRBV5-5 with TRBJ2-5; D is tentatively TRBD1 or TRBD2 (5 bases each). Trimming removed 4 bases from V and 2 bases from J, with 15 bases in between. The CDR3 runs to 15 residues. Germline V gives CDR1 SGHKS, CDR2 YYEKEE (reference sequence). As DNA, the CDR3 is TGTGCCAGCAGCCATTACTCGGGACCGCAAGAGACCCAGTACTTC. This gives the protein CASSHYSGPQETQYF.

This clonotype came up a few times. The rearrangement uses TRBV10-3 and TRBJ2-1, with 12 bases matching TRBD2. V trimming: 4 bases; J trimming: 5 bases; junction bases outside the gene matches: 0. This CDR3 contains 14 residues. The germline V gene encodes CDR1 ENHRY and CDR2 SYGVKD. CDR3 loop: CAISGTSGNNEQFF. CDR3 DNA sequence: TGTGCCATCAGTGGGACTAGCGGGAACAATGAGCAGTTCTTC.

This rearrangement joins TRBV20-1 to TRBJ1-5; no clear D gene. V lost 5 bases to trimming and J lost 4 bases, with 12 bases between them. There are 13 residues in the CDR3. Per the germline V gene, CDR1 is DFQATT and CDR2 is SNEGSKA (reference sequence). The CDR3 region has the DNA TGCAGTGCTTTGAGGAGGGATAATCAGCCCCAGCATTTT. It is translated as CSALRRDNQPQHF.

The rearrangement joins TRBV10-3 to TRBJ2-1, with D perhaps being TRBD1 or TRBD2 (5 bases each). Germline V gene sequence: CDR1 ENHRY, CDR2 SYGVKD. Trimming removed 6 bases at V and 5 bases at J, with 14 bases between. The CDR3 covers 14 residues. In nucleotides, the CDR3 is TGTGCCATCAGCCCGGGACGGAATAACAATGAGCAGTTCTTC. Protein: CAISPGRNNNEQFF.

This sequence joins TRBV6-2 or TRBV6-3 and TRBJ2-2, with D unresolved. The V end was cut by 6 bases, the J end by 5 bases, with 10 bases between. CDR1 and CDR2 from the germline V gene are MNHEY and SVGEGT. The CDR3 spans 13 residues. The chain's CDR3 is CASRGWKTGELFF. DNA for the CDR3: TGTGCCAGCAGGGGATGGAAGACCGGGGAGCTGTTTTTT.

The chain joins TRBV7-3 to TRBJ2-3; D is unresolved. This CDR3 comprises 13 residues. Germline V gene data show CDR1 as SGHTA and CDR2 as FQGTGA. V lost 5 bases, J lost 6 bases, and 12 bases lay in between. This CDR3 reads CASSPKLGDTQYF. The CDR3 DNA reads TGTGCCAGCAGCCCCAAATTAGGGGATACGCAGTATTTT. Variable domain in full (rest from reference TRBV7-3 and TRBJ2-3): GAGVSQTPSNKVTEKGKYVELRCDPISGHTALYWYRQSLGQGPEFLIYFQGTGAADDSGLPNDRFFAVRPEGSVSTLKIQRTERGDSAVYLCASSPKLGDTQYFGPGTRLTVL.

V usage is TRBV29-1 and J usage is TRBJ1-5, with 8 nucleotides matching TRBD1. Germline lookup yields CDR1 SQVTM and CDR2 ANQGSEA. The length of the CDR3 is 13 residues. V gave up 4 bases and J gave up 5 bases; unmatched junction bases: 4. CDR3 protein: CSVGTGRDQPQHF. The CDR3 DNA reads TGCAGCGTTGGGACAGGGCGAGATCAGCCCCAGCATTTT.

There are a few counts of this clonotype. This chain connects TRBV24-1 to TRBJ2-3; either TRBD1 or TRBD2 may supply D (5 bases each). CDR1 and CDR2 (germline): KGHDR, SFDVKD. With 9 bases removed from V and 2 bases from J, the gap between germline ends came to 14 bases. CDR3 length: 14 residues. The CDR3: CATGPGRNTDTQYF. CDR3 sequence (DNA): TGTGCCACCGGGCCGGGACGGAACACAGATACGCAGTATTTT.

This clonotype was counted between two and nine times. The CDR3 nucleotides read TGTGCCAGCACCTTGGACAGCCAAAACTACTACGAGCAGTACTTC. Its translation is CASTLDSQNYYEQYF. The gene calls are TRBV2 and TRBJ2-7, with D maybe TRBD1 (6 bases). CDR3 size: 15 residues. Germline-derived CDR1 and CDR2 are SNHLY and FYNNEI. Trimming pared 7 bases from V and 3 bases from J, leaving 19 bases between.

This clonotype appeared a few times. J is TRBJ2-6 and V is TRBV6-1; the D gene could be TRBD1 or TRBD2 (5 bases each). Per germline, CDR1 MNHNS and CDR2 SASEGT. The CDR3 is made up of 15 amino acids. Deletions cut 11 bases from V and 2 bases from J, with 16 bases between. CDR3 loop: CAVGRILTGANVLTF. The CDR3, as DNA: TGTGCCGTGGGACGGATCCTCACTGGGGCCAACGTCCTGACTTTC.

This clonotype has only a few counts. The chain has TRBV20-1 and TRBJ2-5; 10 bases map to TRBD2. The CDR3 has 16 amino acids. V lost 1 base and J lost 9; bases outside the gene matches: 14. Germline V gene data show CDR1 as DFQATT and CDR2 as SNEGSKA (reference sequence). CDR3 coding DNA: TGCAGTGCTAGAGGGCGGCTAGCGGGGGCCCAAGGGGCCCAGTACTTC. It translates to CSARGRLAGAQGAQYF.

At least ten counts were recorded for this clonotype. V is TRBV12-3 or TRBV12-4 and J is TRBJ2-2; D assignment may be TRBD1 or TRBD2 (5 bases each). The CDR3 sequence is 13 residues long. Trimming stripped 6 bases from V and 8 bases from J, with 13 bases between. The CDR3 nucleotides read TGTGCCAGCAGCCCCGGGACGGCTGGGGAGCTGTTTTTT. Translating gives CASSPGTAGELFF.

The CDR3 loop reads CSATPGREGLNEQFF. CDR3 sequence (DNA): TGCAGTGCTACCCCTGGGCGGGAGGGCTTGAATGAGCAGTTCTTC. The V call is TRBV20-1, the J call TRBJ2-1; 9 bases line up with TRBD2. This CDR3 has 15 amino acids. CDR1 and CDR2 (germline): DFQATT, SNEGSKA (reference sequence). Trimming at V came to 4 bases and at J to 7 bases, leaving 11 bases not matched to a gene.

The chain recombines TRBV24-1 with TRBJ2-5; 7 bases map to TRBD2. Germline assignment: CDR1 KGHDR and CDR2 SFDVKD. J lost 5 bases, V lost 4 bases, and 3 bases had no gene match. The CDR3 is 13 residues long. The CDR3 DNA is TGTGCCACCAGTGACGGACTAGGGGAGACCCAGTACTTC. This gives the protein CATSDGLGETQYF.

This clonotype was seen a few times. Written as DNA, the CDR3 is TGCAGTGCCGATCAAAATTGGGGGGCGAGGGATCAGCCCCAGCATTTT. Translation gives CSADQNWGARDQPQHF. The genes are TRBV20-1 and TRBJ1-5; a weak D match, TRBD1 (6 bases). V lost 6 bases and J 5 bases, leaving 23 bases between the germline ends. Germline V gene lookup returns CDR1 DFQATT and CDR2 SNEGSKA (reference sequence). The length of the CDR3 is 16 residues.

The chain carries TRBV11-2 and TRBJ2-1, with a weak D call TRBD2 (5 bases). The CDR3 contains 16 residues. Trimming removed 0 bases at V and 2 bases at J, with 11 bases between. Germline V gene data show CDR1 as SGHAT and CDR2 as FQNNGV. The DNA for the CDR3 is TGTGCCAGCAGCTTAGAATATCGGGGAGCCTACAATGAGCAGTTCTTC. This translates into CASSLEYRGAYNEQFF.

There are many counts of this clonotype. This sequence joins TRBV20-1 and TRBJ2-5; maybe TRBD1 (6 bases). V lost 2 bases, J lost 0 bases, and 10 bases lay in between. Germline CDR1 reads DFQATT; CDR2 reads SNEGSKA (reference sequence). This CDR3 contains 14 residues. The CDR3 region is CSARRDMYQETQYF. The CDR3 bases are TGCAGTGCTAGAAGGGACATGTACCAAGAGACCCAGTACTTC.

The chain carries TRBV28 and TRBJ2-1; 14 bases fit TRBD2. The CDR3 has 20 amino acids. CDR1 MDHEN and CDR2 SYDVKM come from the germline V gene. V lost 6 bases and J lost 0; bases outside the gene matches: 13. The CDR3 reads CASSPLGLAGEGGSYNEQFF. Here the CDR3 DNA reads TGTGCCAGCAGCCCTTTGGGACTAGCGGGAGAGGGCGGCTCCTACAATGAGCAGTTCTTC. Using reference TRBV28 and TRBJ2-1 for the parts outside the CDR3, the full variable domain is DVKVTQSSRYLVKRTGEKVFLECVQDMDHENMFWYRQDPGLGLRLIYFSYDVKMKEKGDIPEGYSVSREKKERFSLILESASTNQTSMYLCASSPLGLAGEGGSYNEQFFGPGTRLTVL.

At least ten counts were recorded for this clonotype. The rearrangement joins TRBV12-3 or TRBV12-4 to TRBJ2-7, with 8 nucleotides matching TRBD1. J was trimmed by 1 base and V by 8 bases; bases with no gene match: 10. The CDR3 length is 15 residues. CDR3 amino acids: CASRRTGRISYEQYF. The CDR3 nucleotides read TGTGCCAGCCGACGGACAGGGCGCATTTCCTACGAGCAGTACTTC.

This clonotype has only a few counts. The CDR3 loop is CATRLADRAVPEQFF. DNA for the CDR3: TGTGCCACCAGACTTGCAGACAGGGCGGTTCCTGAGCAGTTCTTC. The chain employs TRBV15 and TRBJ2-1; TRBD1 matches at 7 bases. The CDR3 has 15 amino acids. Trimming cost V 6 bases and J 9 bases; bases outside gene matches: 14. Per the germline V gene, CDR1 is LNHNV and CDR2 is YYDKDF (reference sequence).

This clonotype was recorded once. J is TRBJ2-1 and V is TRBV20-1, with 12 bases matching TRBD2. The V gene's germline CDR1 is DFQATT and CDR2 SNEGSKA (reference sequence). Trimming removed 6 bases from V and 8 bases from J; junction bases left unmatched: 5. The CDR3 consists of 13 residues. The chain's CDR3 is CSARTSGNYEQFF. The CDR3 coding sequence is TGCAGTGCGCGGACTAGCGGGAACTATGAGCAGTTCTTC.

The table lists this clonotype with many counts. The chain is built from TRBV9 and TRBJ2-5, with 7 bases that match TRBD2. V lost 4 bases and J lost 0; bases outside the gene matches: 6. This CDR3 spans 15 amino acids. Germline CDR1 SGDLS, CDR2 YYNGEE. CDR3 sequence: CASSFGTINQETQYF. The DNA for the CDR3 is TGTGCCAGCAGCTTCGGGACTATCAACCAAGAGACCCAGTACTTC.